The 8 T cell receptor beta chains in this list originate from one sample, sequenced in a study of T cells in Graves' hyperthyroidism and ophthalmopathy. Using RNA transcripts as the source, TCR beta CDR3 regions were amplified. The HTBI primer set served for first-round RT-PCR of the TCR CDR3. TCRdb reprocessed the multiplex PCR reads with MiXCR, giving one entry per CDR3 protein. The top ten hold approximately 10% of the sample, which has hundreds of thousands of distinct CDR3 sequences, 24% seen once. The specimen sequenced was blood. These TCRs come from a woman younger than 45 with Graves' ophthalmopathy.

At least ten counts were recorded for this clonotype. The chain joins TRBV27 to TRBJ2-7, with 7 nucleotides matching TRBD1. Germline V gene data show CDR1 as MNHEY and CDR2 as SMNVEV (reference sequence). The V segment lost 1 base and the J segment 7 bases; nucleotides outside the gene matches: 10. This CDR3 spans 15 amino acids. The CDR3 coding sequence is TGTGCCAGCAGTTTATTGGGACAGTATGCGTGGGAGCAGTACTTC. It is translated as CASSLLGQYAWEQYF.

The table lists this clonotype with many counts. The chain is built from TRBV27 and TRBJ1-5, with 11 positions matching TRBD1. After removal of 5 bases from V and 3 bases from J, the junction contained 9 bases not matched to a gene. In germline, CDR1 is MNHEY, CDR2 SMNVEV (reference sequence). The CDR3 consists of 17 residues. CDR3: CASSPRDRGWANQPQHF. The CDR3 DNA reads as TGTGCCAGCAGTCCCAGGGACAGGGGGTGGGCCAATCAGCCCCAGCATTTT.

This clonotype came up a few times. The rearrangement uses TRBV12-3 or TRBV12-4 and TRBJ2-5; D is possibly TRBD1 (5 bases). V shed 4 bases and J shed 3 bases, with 9 bases lying between them. The length of the CDR3 is 13 residues. Written as DNA, the CDR3 is TGTGCCAGCAGTTGGGGCCGGAAAGAGACCCAGTACTTC. It translates to CASSWGRKETQYF.

The V and J genes are TRBV6-5 and TRBJ2-7; D might be TRBD2 (5 bases). V was shortened by 0 bases and J by 5 bases, with 11 bases between the two germline ends. CDR3 length: 14 residues. Germline V lookup: CDR1 MNHEY, CDR2 SVGAGI. This CDR3 reads CASSYSIARDEQYF. For the CDR3, the DNA is TGTGCCAGCAGTTACTCGATAGCGCGGGACGAGCAGTACTTC.

This rearrangement joins TRBV30 to TRBJ2-7; 11 nucleotides match TRBD1. V was pared by 4 bases and J by 4 bases, with 9 bases of the junction left unmatched. The CDR3 runs 15 residues. Germline-derived CDR1 and CDR2 are GTSNPN and SVGIG (reference sequence). The CDR3 here is CAWNPSGQGAYEQYF. CDR3 sequence (DNA): TGTGCCTGGAATCCCAGCGGACAGGGGGCTTACGAGCAGTACTTC.

At least ten counts were recorded for this clonotype. This chain links TRBV7-2 with TRBJ1-3; tentatively, D is TRBD1 (5 bases). The V end was cut by 4 bases, the J end by 4 bases, with 14 bases between. The CDR3 contains 15 residues. The germline CDR1 and CDR2 sequences are SGHTA and FQGNSA. CDR3: CASSSSLGGGNTIYF. The CDR3 nucleotides read TGTGCCAGCAGCTCTAGCCTTGGGGGGGGAAACACCATATATTTT.

The rearrangement links TRBV5-4 to TRBJ1-2; D possibly corresponds to TRBD1 (5 bases). The V gene's germline CDR1 is SGHNT and CDR2 YYREEE (reference sequence). This CDR3 has 14 amino acids. Trimming took off 3 bases at V and 4 bases at J, with 13 bases between the two ends. DNA of the CDR3: TGTGCCAGCAGCTCCGCAGGACAAGTCTATGGCTACACCTTC. Amino acid sequence: CASSSAGQVYGYTF.

In this sample, this clonotype turned up many times. The rearrangement joins TRBV6-2 or TRBV6-3 to TRBJ2-2; D may correspond to TRBD1 or TRBD2 (5 bases each). Trimming pared 0 bases from V and 3 bases from J, leaving 14 bases between. The CDR3 contains 17 residues. Germline-derived CDR1 and CDR2 are MNHEY and SVGEGT. The CDR3: CASSYSGPGGYTGELFF. CDR3 DNA sequence: TGTGCCAGCAGTTACTCGGGACCTGGCGGGTACACCGGGGAGCTGTTTTTT.